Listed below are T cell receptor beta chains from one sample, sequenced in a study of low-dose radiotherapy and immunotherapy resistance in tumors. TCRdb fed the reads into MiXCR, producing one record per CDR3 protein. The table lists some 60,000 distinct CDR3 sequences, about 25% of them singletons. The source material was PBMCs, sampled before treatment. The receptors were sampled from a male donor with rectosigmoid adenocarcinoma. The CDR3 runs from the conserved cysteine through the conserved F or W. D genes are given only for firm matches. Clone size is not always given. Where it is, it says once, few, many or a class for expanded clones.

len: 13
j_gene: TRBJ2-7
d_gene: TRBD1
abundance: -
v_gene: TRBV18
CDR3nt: TGTGCCAGCTCACTCCGGGACAGCTTTGAGCAGTACTTC
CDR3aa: CASSLRDSFEQYF

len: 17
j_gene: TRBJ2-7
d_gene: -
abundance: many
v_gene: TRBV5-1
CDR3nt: TGCGCCAGCAGCCCGGACTCTGGACAAGCCCGGAGGTACGAGCAGTACTTC
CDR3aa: CASSPDSGQARRYEQYF

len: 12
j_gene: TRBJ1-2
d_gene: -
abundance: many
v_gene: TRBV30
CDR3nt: TGTGCCTGGAGTGTCTCTGGGTATGGCTACACCTTC
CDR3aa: CAWSVSGYGYTF

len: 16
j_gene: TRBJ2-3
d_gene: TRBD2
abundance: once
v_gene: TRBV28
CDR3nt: TGTGCCAGCAGTTTATCGCGCGGGAGGCCCGGGGATACGCAGTATTTT
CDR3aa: CASSLSRGRPGDTQYF

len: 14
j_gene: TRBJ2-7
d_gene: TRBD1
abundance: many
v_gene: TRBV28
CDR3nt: TGTGCCAGCAGTTCCACCCGGACAGGGGGCGAGCAGTACTTC
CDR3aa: CASSSTRTGGEQYF

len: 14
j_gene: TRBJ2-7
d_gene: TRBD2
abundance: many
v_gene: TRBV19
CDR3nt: TGTGCCAGTCGCAGCGGGGGTACCTCCTACGAGCAGTACTTC
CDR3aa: CASRSGGTSYEQYF

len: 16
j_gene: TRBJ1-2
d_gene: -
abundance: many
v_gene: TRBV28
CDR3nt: TGTGCCAGCAGTATACAGGGAGGGAGGGCTAACTATGGCTACACCTTC
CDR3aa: CASSIQGGRANYGYTF

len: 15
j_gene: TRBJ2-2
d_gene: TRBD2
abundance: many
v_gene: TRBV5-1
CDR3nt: TGCGCCAGCAGGGGACTAGCGGTTAGCACCGGGGAGCTGTTTTTT
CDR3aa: CASRGLAVSTGELFF

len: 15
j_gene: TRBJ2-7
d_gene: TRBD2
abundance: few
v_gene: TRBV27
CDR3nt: TGTGCCAGCAGTTTGACCGGGAGGGCCTTGTACGAGCAGTACTTC
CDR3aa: CASSLTGRALYEQYF

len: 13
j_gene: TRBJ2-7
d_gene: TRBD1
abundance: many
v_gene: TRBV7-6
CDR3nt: TGTGCCAGCAGCCCGACAGGGGTCTACGAGCAGTACTTC
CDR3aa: CASSPTGVYEQYF

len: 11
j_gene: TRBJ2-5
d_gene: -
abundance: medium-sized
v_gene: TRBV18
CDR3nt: TGTGCCAGCTCACCACCGGAGACCCAGTACTTC
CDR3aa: CASSPPETQYF

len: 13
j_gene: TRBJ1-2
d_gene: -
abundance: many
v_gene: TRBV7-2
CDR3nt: TGTGCCAGCAGCTCCCTGGGTATCTATGGCTACACCTTC
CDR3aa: CASSSLGIYGYTF

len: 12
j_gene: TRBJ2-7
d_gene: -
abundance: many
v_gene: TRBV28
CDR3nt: TGTGCCGCCCAGGGGAAATTTAACGAGCAGTACTTC
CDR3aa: CAAQGKFNEQYF